Included here is one T cell receptor (beta chain) sequence, with context. Its antigen is unidentified. These data originate in a study of T cell repertoires in cytomegalovirus infection. Study context: The authors used CMV epitopes that were HLA-C-restricted (recently identified) and HLA-B-restricted (well studied). Carrying CMV and the relevant HLA type showed in public TCR beta signatures. Study results and caveats: Ex vivo, HLA-C-restricted CMV-specific TCR beta clonotypes prevailed over the rest of the response. The cumulative frequency of public TCR beta families distinguished individuals who carried CMV together with the relevant HLA.

TCRdb independently ran MiXCR on the reads; one entry per CDR3 protein. The sample includes some 940,000 distinct CDR3 sequences, around 31% of them seen just once. The CDR3 is 14 amino acids. Germline V gives CDR1 MNHEY, CDR2 SMNVEV (reference sequence). V gave up 2 bases and J gave up 8 bases, with 13 bases separating them. V gene TRBV27 combines with J gene TRBJ2-1, with D tentatively TRBD1 (5 bases). This TCR was sampled from a human donor in good health (CMV status not recorded). Some clones in this sample may be carry-over from other donors' samples. Sequences were derived from cultured CD8+ T cells from PBMCs, sampled from culture after CMV antigen stimulation. The CDR3 is CASSLGAGFDEQFF. The CDR3, as DNA: TGTGCCAGCAGTTTAGGGGCAGGGTTCGATGAGCAGTTCTTC.